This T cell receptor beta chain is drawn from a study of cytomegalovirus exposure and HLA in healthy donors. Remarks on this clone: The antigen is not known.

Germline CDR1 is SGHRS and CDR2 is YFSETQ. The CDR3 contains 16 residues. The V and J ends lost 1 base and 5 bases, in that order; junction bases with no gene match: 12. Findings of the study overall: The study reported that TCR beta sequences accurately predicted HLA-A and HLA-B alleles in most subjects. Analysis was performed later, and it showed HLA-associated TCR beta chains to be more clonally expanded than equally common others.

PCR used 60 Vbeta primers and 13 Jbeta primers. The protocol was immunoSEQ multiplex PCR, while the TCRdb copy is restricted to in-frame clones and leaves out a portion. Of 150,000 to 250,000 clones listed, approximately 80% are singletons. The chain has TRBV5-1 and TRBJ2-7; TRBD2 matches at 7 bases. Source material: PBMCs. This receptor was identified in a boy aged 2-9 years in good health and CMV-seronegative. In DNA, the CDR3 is TGCGCCAGCAGCTTGCTTGGCGGGGGAAGGATTCACGAGCAGTACTTC. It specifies CASSLLGGGRIHEQYF.